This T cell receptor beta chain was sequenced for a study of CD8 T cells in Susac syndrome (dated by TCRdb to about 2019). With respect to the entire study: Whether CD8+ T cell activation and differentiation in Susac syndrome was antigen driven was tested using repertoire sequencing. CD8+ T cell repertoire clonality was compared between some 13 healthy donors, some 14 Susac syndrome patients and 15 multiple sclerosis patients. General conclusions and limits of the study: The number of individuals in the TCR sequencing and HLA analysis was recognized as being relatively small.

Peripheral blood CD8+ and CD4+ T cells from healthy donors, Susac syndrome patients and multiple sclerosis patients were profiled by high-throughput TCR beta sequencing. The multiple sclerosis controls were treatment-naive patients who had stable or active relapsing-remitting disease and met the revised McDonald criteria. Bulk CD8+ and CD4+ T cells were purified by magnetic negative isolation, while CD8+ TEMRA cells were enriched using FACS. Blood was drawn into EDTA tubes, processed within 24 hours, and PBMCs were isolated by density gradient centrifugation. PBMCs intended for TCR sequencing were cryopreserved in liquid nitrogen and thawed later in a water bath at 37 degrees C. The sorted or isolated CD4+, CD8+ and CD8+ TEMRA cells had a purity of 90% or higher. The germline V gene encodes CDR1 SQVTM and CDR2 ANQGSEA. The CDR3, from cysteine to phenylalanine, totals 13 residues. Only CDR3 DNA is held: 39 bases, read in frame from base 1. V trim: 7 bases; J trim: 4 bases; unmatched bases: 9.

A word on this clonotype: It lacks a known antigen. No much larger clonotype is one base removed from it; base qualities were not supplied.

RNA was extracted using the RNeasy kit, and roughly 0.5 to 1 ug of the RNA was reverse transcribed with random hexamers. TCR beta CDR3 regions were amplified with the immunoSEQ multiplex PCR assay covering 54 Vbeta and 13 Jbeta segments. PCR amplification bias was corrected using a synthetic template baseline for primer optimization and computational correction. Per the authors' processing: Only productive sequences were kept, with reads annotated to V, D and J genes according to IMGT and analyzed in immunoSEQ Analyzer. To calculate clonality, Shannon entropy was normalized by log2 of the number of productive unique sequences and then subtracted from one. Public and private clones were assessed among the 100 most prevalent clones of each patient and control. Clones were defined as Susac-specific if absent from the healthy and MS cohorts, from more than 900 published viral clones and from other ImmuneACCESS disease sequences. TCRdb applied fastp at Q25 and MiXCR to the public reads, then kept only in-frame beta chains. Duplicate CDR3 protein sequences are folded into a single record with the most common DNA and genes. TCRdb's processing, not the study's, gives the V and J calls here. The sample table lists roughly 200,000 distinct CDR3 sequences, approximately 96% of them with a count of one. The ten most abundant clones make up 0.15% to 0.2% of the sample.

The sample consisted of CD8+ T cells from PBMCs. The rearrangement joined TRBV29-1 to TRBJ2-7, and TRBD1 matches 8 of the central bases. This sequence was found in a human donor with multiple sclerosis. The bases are TGCAGCGGCATCAGGGGGCTTGGGTACGAGCAGTACTTC. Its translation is CSGIRGLGYEQYF.